The 20 T cell receptor beta chains presented below share a single source sample, sequenced in a study of glioma-infiltrating T cells. TCR alpha and beta CDR3 regions were amplified from RNA using iRepertoire nested multiplex PCR. TCRdb processed the multiplex PCR reads anew with MiXCR; each CDR3 protein has one entry. The table shows approximately 400,000 distinct CDR3 sequences, with around 45% occurring only once. Input material: glioma tissue, nonneoplastic brain tissue, or PBMCs (not recorded which). Receptor source: a human donor with low-grade glioma or glioblastoma, undergoing nonglioma brain surgery, or in good health (not recorded which).

In its sample, this clonotype was seen once. The genes are TRBV7-9 and TRBJ1-2; D gene unclear. This CDR3 is built from 17 residues. The V and J ends lost 5 bases and 4 bases respectively, with 23 bases between them. The germline CDR1 and CDR2 sequences are SEHNR and FQNEAQ (reference sequence). The CDR3 DNA follows: TGTGCCAGCAGCCCTCTCGGTTGGGAAATCAGAGCCTATGGCTACACCTTC. Protein product: CASSPLGWEIRAYGYTF.

This clonotype was counted ten times or more. V and J are TRBV6-1 and TRBJ2-1, with 9 bases that match TRBD1. Germline V gene data show CDR1 as MNHNS and CDR2 as SASEGT. The CDR3 runs 13 residues. CDR3 region: CTINRGHDNEQFF. The DNA for the CDR3 is TGTACTATAAACAGGGGGCACGACAATGAGCAGTTCTTC.

A word on this clonotype: One end of the junction fails to match germline, which may point to a read error. This sequence joins TRBV4-2 and TRBJ2-7, with 11 bases that match TRBD2. CDR3 length: 16 amino acids. Per the germline V gene, CDR1 is LGHNA and CDR2 is YNFKEQ. CDR3 amino acids: CAGSQDPTSGSYEQYF. The CDR3 coding sequence is TGTGCCGGCAGCCAAGATCCCACTAGCGGGAGCTACGAGCAGTACTTC.

The chain is built from TRBV20-1 and TRBJ2-5; D may be TRBD2 (6 bases). Germline CDR1 is DFQATT and CDR2 is SNEGSKA (reference sequence). The V end was cut by 2 bases, the J end by 4 bases, with 17 bases between. The length of the CDR3 is 15 residues. CDR3 loop: CSARHPLASGETQYF. CDR3 in DNA: TGCAGTGCTAGACATCCACTAGCATCGGGAGAGACCCAGTACTTC.

This clonotype was seen a handful of times. The chain links TRBV28 to TRBJ2-1; 8 bases match TRBD1. CDR1 is MDHEN and CDR2 is SYDVKM in the germline V gene. Losses at the gene ends were 0 bases for V and 0 bases for J; bases not matched to a gene: 16. The CDR3 length is 21 residues. CDR3 coding DNA: TGTGCCAGCAGTTTATGGGGGGGCGACAGGGGCCCCACAAGCTCCTACAATGAGCAGTTCTTC. Translation gives CASSLWGGDRGPTSSYNEQFF.

This clonotype was seen many times. Here the CDR3 DNA reads TGTGCCAGCAGTAATCTAGCGGGAAAGGGGGGTCATGAGCAGTTCTTC. This codes for CASSNLAGKGGHEQFF. The chain couples TRBV6-1 to TRBJ2-1; 9 bases map to TRBD2. V was clipped by 5 bases and J by 8 bases; unmatched bases: 13. CDR1 is MNHNS, CDR2 SASEGT, per germline. CDR3 length: 16 amino acids.

The J gene is TRBJ2-4, the V gene TRBV18, with D possibly matching TRBD2 (5 bases). CDR3 length: 16 amino acids. Germline CDR1 and CDR2: KGHSH and LQKENI. V was cut by 0 bases and J by 0 bases, with 9 bases left in between. CDR3 coding DNA: TGTGCCAGCTCACCACCCGGACTCCTAGCCAAAAACATTCAGTACTTC. Translation: CASSPPGLLAKNIQYF.

This clonotype was counted only a few times. CDR3 sequence (DNA): TGTGCCAGCAGTTACAAGGGTCTGCAGCCCCAGCATTTT. Protein product: CASSYKGLQPQHF. The chain links TRBV6-2 or TRBV6-3 to TRBJ1-5; D unclear. The CDR3 runs to 13 residues. Between the trimmed V and J ends, which lost 2 bases and 7 bases, there was a span of 9 bases. Germline V gives CDR1 MNHEY, CDR2 SVGEGT.

V usage is TRBV7-2 and J usage is TRBJ2-5; 7 bases are a match to TRBD2. Germline trimming cut 3 bases from V and 5 bases from J; bases unmatched to any gene: 15. Germline V gene sequence: CDR1 SGHTA, CDR2 FQGNSA. The CDR3 totals 17 residues. The CDR3 DNA reads as TGTGCCAGCAGCTTTCGGGGCGGGAGAGGGAATGGGGAGACCCAGTACTTC. Protein: CASSFRGGRGNGETQYF.

To note about this clonotype: A much larger clonotype is one base distant, so this may be a read error. The V call is TRBV28, the J call TRBJ2-6; possible D gene TRBD1, 6 bases. The CDR3 has 14 residues. Germline V gives CDR1 MDHEN, CDR2 SYDVKM. The CDR3 loop is CASSWFPGANVLAF. For the CDR3, the DNA is TGTGCCAGCAGTTGGTTTCCAGGGGCCAACGTCCTGGCTTTC.

This clonotype was detected ten times or more. The V and J genes are TRBV25-1 and TRBJ1-5; the D is unclear. CDR1 is MGHDK, CDR2 SYGVNS, per germline. The CDR3 runs 14 residues. V lost 2 bases and J 2 bases, leaving 7 bases between the germline ends. The CDR3, as DNA: TGTGCCAGCAGTGAAGGCCCCGGCAATCAGCCCCAGCATTTT. It translates to CASSEGPGNQPQHF.

This chain connects TRBV12-3 or TRBV12-4 to TRBJ2-7, with 12 bases fitting TRBD2. The V gene end was trimmed by 6 bases and the J gene end by 3 bases; junction bases not matched to a gene: 3. The CDR3 length is 14 residues. CDR3 sequence (DNA): TGTGCCAGCAGGACTAGCGGGGGTGTCTACGAGCAGTACTTC. This gives the protein CASRTSGGVYEQYF.

As to this clonotype: Germline is not matched at one junction end, which may reflect a read error. The chain recombines TRBV6-1 with TRBJ1-2; D gene ambiguous. This CDR3 region has 12 residues. Germline V lookup: CDR1 MNHNS, CDR2 SASEGT. The CDR3 DNA follows: TGTGCCTGCAGTCCGACCTATGAGGGCTACACCTTC. Protein sequence: CACSPTYEGYTF.

This clonotype has at least ten counts. This sequence joins TRBV27 and TRBJ2-7; 8 positions agree with TRBD1. The CDR3 extends over 16 amino acids. Germline V gene lookup returns CDR1 MNHEY and CDR2 SMNVEV (reference sequence). J gave up 1 base and V 7 bases, and 12 bases lay outside the gene matches. The CDR3 is CASKDRGLPPSYEQYF. CDR3 nucleotide sequence: TGTGCCAGCAAAGACAGGGGTTTACCCCCTTCCTACGAGCAGTACTTC.

This clonotype was found a few times. The chain recombines TRBV7-9 with TRBJ2-1, with D unresolved. The CDR3 consists of 15 residues. Germline V lookup: CDR1 SEHNR, CDR2 FQNEAQ (reference sequence). V lost 5 bases to trimming and J lost 1 base, with 12 bases between them. CDR3 protein: CASSQITSSYNEQFF. The DNA for the CDR3 is TGTGCCAGCAGCCAAATAACGTCATCCTACAATGAGCAGTTCTTC.

Concerning this clonotype: Since a much larger clone is just one base distant, this may be a read error. This rearrangement joins TRBV27 to TRBJ2-3; D is perhaps TRBD1 or TRBD2 (7 bases each). The CDR3 covers 14 residues. The V end was cut by 6 bases, the J end by 5 bases, with 15 bases between. Germline CDR1 and CDR2: MNHEY and SMNVEV (reference sequence). The CDR3 region has the DNA TGTGCCAGCAGGAAAACAGGGGAGGGAGATACGCAGTATTTT. Translation gives CASRKTGEGDTQYF.

This clonotype was found once. The rearrangement uses TRBV2 and TRBJ2-7, with D possibly TRBD2 on 6 matching bases. From germline, CDR1 is SNHLY and CDR2 FYNNEI. The CDR3 totals 11 residues. Deletions cut 8 bases from V and 6 bases from J, with 11 bases between. CDR3 amino acids: CASALEGEQYF. In DNA form, the CDR3 reads TGTGCCAGCGCCCTGGAGGGCGAGCAGTACTTC.

There are many counts of this clonotype. V usage is TRBV28 and J usage is TRBJ2-5; 8 bases align to TRBD2. The CDR3 is 13 amino acids. With 5 bases clipped from V and 5 bases from J, the junction kept 4 bases outside the gene matches. Germline-derived CDR1 and CDR2 are MDHEN and SYDVKM. CDR3 protein: CASSKREPETQYF. CDR3 DNA sequence: TGTGCCAGCAGTAAGCGGGAGCCCGAGACCCAGTACTTC.

This clonotype was observed many times. The J gene is TRBJ1-5, the V gene TRBV28; D might be TRBD1 (6 bases). CDR1 and CDR2 from the germline V gene are MDHEN and SYDVKM. The CDR3 spans 14 residues. With 8 bases removed from V and 3 bases from J, the gap between germline ends came to 14 bases. CDR3 sequence (DNA): TGTGCCAGCGGGAGCACAGGGACCAATCAGCCCCAGCATTTT. It translates to CASGSTGTNQPQHF.

The chain recombines TRBV4-1 with TRBJ1-5, with TRBD1 matching 7 bases. From germline, CDR1 is MGHRA and CDR2 YSYEKL. This CDR3 region has 18 residues. V trimming: 0 bases; J trimming: 3 bases; junction bases outside the gene matches: 11. The CDR3 loop reads CASSQDLVLGTDNQPQHF. The CDR3 region has the DNA TGCGCCAGCAGCCAAGATCTTGTTCTGGGGACAGACAATCAGCCCCAGCATTTT.